The 8 T cell receptor beta chains reported below all come from one sample, sequenced in a study of T cells after yellow fever vaccination. Each CDR3 protein is one row after TCRdb ran MiXCR on the 5' RACE reads. The table records roughly 310,000 distinct CDR3 sequences, 3% to 4.5% of them present only once. The specimen was PBMCs, collected on the day of the yellow fever booster vaccination. Receptor source: a man aged 18 to 29 who received the YFV17D yellow fever vaccine.

This clonotype occurred a few times. The chain has TRBV27 and TRBJ2-5, with 11 bases matching TRBD1. The CDR3 sequence is 16 residues long. Germline CDR1 MNHEY, CDR2 SMNVEV (reference sequence). V lost 8 bases to trimming and J lost 2 bases; unmatched junction nucleotides: 10. Written as DNA, the CDR3 is TGTGCCAGCTCCTTTCAGGACAGGGGGCGGCAAGAGACCCAGTACTTC. Translating gives CASSFQDRGRQETQYF.

The chain uses TRBV5-6 and TRBJ2-1; D may be TRBD2 (6 bases). CDR1 is SGHDT and CDR2 is YYEEEE in the germline V gene. V lost 0 bases and J 8 bases, leaving 9 bases between the germline ends. The CDR3 spans 13 residues. The chain's CDR3 is CASSLVRGYEQFF. The DNA of the CDR3 is TGTGCCAGCAGCTTGGTGCGGGGATATGAGCAGTTCTTC.

This clonotype came up many times. The rearrangement links TRBV6-5 to TRBJ1-1; 7 bases fit TRBD1. Germline V gene lookup returns CDR1 MNHEY and CDR2 SVGAGI. J gave up 5 bases and V 6 bases, and 6 bases lay outside the gene matches. The CDR3 totals 13 residues. The CDR3 DNA reads as TGTGCCAGCAGACCAGGGGGACGGACTGAAGCTTTCTTT. Protein sequence: CASRPGGRTEAFF.

The table lists this clonotype with many counts. V usage is TRBV4-1 and J usage is TRBJ2-7; 8 nucleotides agree with TRBD1. CDR1 MGHRA and CDR2 YSYEKL come from the germline V gene. V shed 1 base and J 3 bases; nucleotides not matched to a gene: 5. CDR3 length equals 15 residues. This CDR3 is CASSQAGGGSYEQYV. The DNA of the CDR3 is TGCGCCAGCAGCCAAGCAGGGGGCGGAAGCTACGAGCAGTACGTC.

This clonotype appeared many times. The chain combines TRBV13 with TRBJ2-3, with a tentative D call TRBD1 (6 bases). V was clipped by 1 base and J by 3 bases, with 8 bases between them. Germline loops: CDR1 PRHDT, CDR2 FYEKMQ (reference sequence). The CDR3 consists of 14 residues. Here the CDR3 DNA reads TGTGCCAGCAGCTTAGACAGGGCAACAGATACGCAGTATTTT. Residues: CASSLDRATDTQYF. Together with reference TRBV13 and TRBJ2-3, the CDR3 gives the full variable domain: AAGVIQSPRHLIKEKRETATLKCYPIPRHDTVYWYQQGPGQDPQFLISFYEKMQSDKGSIPDRFSAQQFSDYHSELNMSSLELGDSALYFCASSLDRATDTQYFGPGTRLTVL.

J is TRBJ1-1 and V is TRBV4-1; D not resolved. The CDR3 loop spans 14 amino acids. V was shortened by 4 bases and J by 1 base, with 10 bases between the two germline ends. Germline V gene sequence: CDR1 MGHRA, CDR2 YSYEKL. The CDR3 loop is CASSRGPRNTEAFF. As DNA, the CDR3 is TGCGCCAGCAGCCGAGGACCCAGGAACACTGAAGCTTTCTTT.

This clonotype occurred many times. This sequence joins TRBV12-3 or TRBV12-4 and TRBJ2-3, with D hard to call. The V and J ends lost 6 bases and 6 bases respectively, with 7 bases between them. The CDR3 loop spans 11 amino acids. CDR3 in amino acids: CASSFGDTQYF. Written as DNA, the CDR3 is TGTGCCAGCAGCTTCGGCGATACGCAGTATTTT.

This clonotype was seen many times. V and J are TRBV7-3 and TRBJ2-1; D tentatively fits TRBD1 or TRBD2 (5 bases each). The CDR3 runs to 12 residues. Trimming took off 2 bases at V and 9 bases at J, with 8 bases between the two ends. Per the germline V gene, CDR1 is SGHTA and CDR2 is FQGTGA. The CDR3 DNA follows: TGTGCCAGCAGCTTAGATGGGGGTGAGCAGTTCTTC. Its translation is CASSLDGGEQFF. Based on the CDR3 plus reference TRBV7-3 and TRBJ2-1, the full variable domain is GAGVSQTPSNKVTEKGKYVELRCDPISGHTALYWYRQSLGQGPEFLIYFQGTGAADDSGLPNDRFFAVRPEGSVSTLKIQRTERGDSAVYLCASSLDGGEQFFGPGTRLTVL.